This T cell receptor (beta chain) was identified during a study of blood T cell repertoires in COVID-19. The overall study: The United States, Italy and Spain supplied acute and convalescent COVID-19 samples.

Authors' processing steps: Using reference gene primer amplification, nucleated cell counts were estimated. The table came from immunoSEQ multiplex PCR; TCRdb's copy has only in-frame clones and leaves some out. V, J and clone size were drawn from that table, and D and trimming were deduced from the DNA. The sample consists of about 170,000 clones, 85% to 95% of them appearing once. The CDR3 consists of 10 residues. The V gene lost 7 bases and the J gene lost 13 bases, with 16 bases spanning the gap. Germline values: CDR1 SQVTM, CDR2 ANQGSEA. The gene calls are TRBV29-1 and TRBJ1-1; no definite D call. Sequencing was carried out using peripheral blood. The clonotype originates from a woman aged 50 to 60 with acute or convalescent COVID-19. DNA for the CDR3: TGCAGCGGCGCATCGGGTACCGTTTTCTTT. It encodes CSGASGTVFF.